The 9 T cell receptor beta chains below were found in one sample sequenced in a study of human T cells and chemical hapten exposure. In TCRdb, the RACE reads were re-called with MiXCR into one record per CDR3 protein. This sample has around 95,000 distinct CDR3 sequences, with approximately 10% found just once. Time point indicated: pre-sensitization, week 0. Treatment given: therapeutic diphenylcyclopropenone sensitization with weekly scalp DPC. The sample in question was whole blood, obtained in connection with sensitization to the hapten diphenylcyclopropenone (DPC). These receptors originate from an older woman with alopecia areata. Some clones in this sample may be carry-over from other donors' samples.

The V call is TRBV6-2 or TRBV6-3, the J call TRBJ2-7, with 8 positions matching TRBD1. This CDR3 region has 14 residues. Germline lookup yields CDR1 MNHEY and CDR2 SVGEGT. The J segment lost 0 bases and the V segment lost 6 bases, leaving 4 bases of the junction unmatched. The CDR3 sequence is CASSRTGSSYEQYF. The CDR3 region has the DNA TGTGCCAGCAGCCGGACAGGGAGCTCCTACGAGCAGTACTTC.

In this sample, this clonotype turned up many times. The chain combines TRBV5-4 with TRBJ2-1, with 15 bases fitting TRBD2. Per germline, CDR1 SGHNT and CDR2 YYREEE (reference sequence). J was trimmed by 15 bases and V by 0 bases; bases with no gene match: 7. CDR3 length: 15 amino acids. CDR3 loop: CASSLVGLAGGPWFF. For the CDR3, the DNA is TGTGCCAGCAGCTTGGTCGGACTAGCGGGGGGGCCGTGGTTCTTC.

The chain carries TRBV4-1 and TRBJ1-1; 8 bases fit TRBD1. V gave up 4 bases and J gave up 11 bases; unmatched junction bases: 6. CDR1 and CDR2 (germline): MGHRA, YSYEKL. The CDR3 consists of 12 residues. The CDR3: CASSLVQGEAFF. CDR3 coding DNA: TGCGCCAGCAGCCTCGTACAGGGGGAGGCTTTCTTT.

The table lists this clonotype with a few counts. This chain uses TRBV4-2 with TRBJ2-7, with D tentatively TRBD1 (5 bases). The CDR3 is 13 residues long. In germline, CDR1 is LGHNA, CDR2 YNFKEQ. V shed 0 bases and J shed 2 bases, with 5 bases lying between them. The CDR3 DNA is TGTGCCAGCAGCCAAGAACAGGCCTACGAGCAGTACTTC. Translation: CASSQEQAYEQYF.

The chain combines TRBV6-5 with TRBJ1-6; D not resolved. The ends were cut back, 1 base at V and 6 bases at J, with 10 bases in the middle. Germline CDR1 is MNHEY and CDR2 is SVGAGI. This CDR3 has 15 residues. The DNA for the CDR3 is TGTGCCAGCAGTTACTTCGGGCAGGTTAATTCACCCCTCCACTTT. It encodes CASSYFGQVNSPLHF.

This clonotype appeared a few times. The gene calls are TRBV3-1 and TRBJ2-3; no clear D gene. Germline lookup yields CDR1 LGHDT and CDR2 YNNKEL (reference sequence). V dropped 2 bases and J dropped 7 bases, with 7 bases sitting between them. This CDR3 spans 12 amino acids. The CDR3 DNA is TGTGCCAGCAGCCAATCCCCGTATACGCAGTATTTT. Translating it yields CASSQSPYTQYF.

This clonotype was observed at least ten times. The genes are TRBV6-1 and TRBJ2-3; D might be TRBD2 (7 bases). From germline, CDR1 is MNHNS and CDR2 SASEGT. CDR3 length: 18 residues. V lost 0 bases and J lost 1, with 17 bases in between. CDR3 in DNA: TGTGCCAGCAGTGAAGCGAAGGGCAGGGGAGGGGGCACAGATACGCAGTATTTT. This translates into CASSEAKGRGGGTDTQYF.

This clonotype was seen at least ten times. The chain links TRBV11-2 to TRBJ2-7, with D uncertain. The CDR3 spans 14 residues. V lost 10 bases, J lost 0 bases, and 16 bases lay in between. CDR1 and CDR2 (germline): SGHAT, FQNNGV. CDR3 bases: TGTGCCACCCAAGTGGGATTTTCCTCCTACGAGCAGTACTTC. As protein: CATQVGFSSYEQYF.

The chain links TRBV20-1 to TRBJ2-1; possibly TRBD2 for D (5 bases). The CDR3 spans 13 residues. Germline V CDR1 and CDR2: DFQATT, SNEGSKA (reference sequence). Trimming left V 2 bases short and J 7 bases short, with 12 bases between. For the CDR3, the DNA is TGCAGTGCTAGACTACACCGGGAAAATGAGCAGTTCTTC. Its protein product is CSARLHRENEQFF.